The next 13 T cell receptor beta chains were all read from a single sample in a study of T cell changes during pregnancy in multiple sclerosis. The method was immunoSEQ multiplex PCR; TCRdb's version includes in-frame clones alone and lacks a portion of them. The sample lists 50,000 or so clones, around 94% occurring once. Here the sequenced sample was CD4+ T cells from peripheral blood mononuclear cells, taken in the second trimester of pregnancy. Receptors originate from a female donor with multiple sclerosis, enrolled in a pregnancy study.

CDR3: CASSSPGGTRGRETQYF. The CDR3 DNA is TGTGCCAGCAGCTCCCCCGGGGGGACAAGGGGACGAGAGACCCAGTACTTC. The gene calls are TRBV7-9 and TRBJ2-5; D might be TRBD2 (7 bases). Germline CDR1 reads SEHNR; CDR2 reads FQNEAQ (reference sequence). This CDR3 spans 17 amino acids. V gave up 4 bases and J gave up 4 bases, with 22 bases separating them. Combining the CDR3 with reference TRBV7-9 and TRBJ2-5 gives the whole variable domain DTGVSQNPRHKITKRGQNVTFRCDPISEHNRLYWYRQTLGQGPEFLTYFQNEAQLEKSRLLSDRFSAERPKGSFSTLEIQRTEQGDSAMYLCASSSPGGTRGRETQYFGPGTRLLVL.

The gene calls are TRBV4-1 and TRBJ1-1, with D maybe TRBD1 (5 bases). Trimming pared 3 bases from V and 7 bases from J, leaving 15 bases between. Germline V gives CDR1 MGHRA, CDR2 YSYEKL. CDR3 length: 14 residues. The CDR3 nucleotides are TGCGCCAGCAGCCACCTGACGGAGGGGAGTGAAGCTTTCTTT. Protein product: CASSHLTEGSEAFF.

The CDR3 region has the DNA TGTGCCAGCAGCTTAGCTCGGACTAGCGGGGGTTCCGGGGAGCTGTTTTTT. It specifies CASSLARTSGGSGELFF. This rearrangement joins TRBV11-1 to TRBJ2-2; 13 bases are shared with TRBD2. This CDR3 comprises 17 residues. The junction had 4 bases not matched to a gene; V was cut back by 0 bases and J by 6 bases. Germline CDR1 is SGHAT and CDR2 is FQDESV (reference sequence).

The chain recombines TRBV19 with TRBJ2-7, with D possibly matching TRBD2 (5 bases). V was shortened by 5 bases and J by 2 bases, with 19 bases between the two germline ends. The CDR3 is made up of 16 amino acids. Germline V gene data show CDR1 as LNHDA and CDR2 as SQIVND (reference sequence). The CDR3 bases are TGTGCCAGTAGTGGAGGACCACTGAGAGGAACCTACGAGCAGTACTTC. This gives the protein CASSGGPLRGTYEQYF.

CDR3 sequence reads: CASRNLGGAYTQYF. Here the CDR3 DNA reads TGTGCCAGCAGAAATTTAGGAGGGGCATATACGCAGTATTTT. The chain combines TRBV6-6 with TRBJ2-3, with D possibly matching TRBD2 (6 bases). Trimming took off 6 bases at V and 7 bases at J, with 17 bases between the two ends. Looked up from germline, CDR1 is MNHNY and CDR2 is SVGAGI (reference sequence). This CDR3 has 14 amino acids.

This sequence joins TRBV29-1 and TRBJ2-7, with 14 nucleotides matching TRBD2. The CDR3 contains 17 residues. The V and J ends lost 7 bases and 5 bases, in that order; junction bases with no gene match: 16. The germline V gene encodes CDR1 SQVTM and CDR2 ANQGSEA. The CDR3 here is CSALTSGGASIEHEQYF. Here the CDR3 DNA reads TGCAGCGCCCTGACTAGCGGGGGGGCCTCGATCGAACACGAGCAGTACTTC.

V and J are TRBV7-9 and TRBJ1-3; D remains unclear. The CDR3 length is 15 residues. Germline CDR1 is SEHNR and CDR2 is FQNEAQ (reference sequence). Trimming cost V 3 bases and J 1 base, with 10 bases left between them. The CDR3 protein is CASSFGLGSGNTIYF. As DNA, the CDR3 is TGTGCCAGCAGCTTTGGACTTGGTTCTGGAAACACCATATATTTT.

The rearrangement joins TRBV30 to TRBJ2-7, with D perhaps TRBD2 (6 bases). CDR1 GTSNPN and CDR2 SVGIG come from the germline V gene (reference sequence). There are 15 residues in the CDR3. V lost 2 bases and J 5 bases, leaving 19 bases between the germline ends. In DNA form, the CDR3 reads TGTGCCTGGAGTCGTCCGGGACTCCCTCGGCACGAGCAGTACTTC. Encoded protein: CAWSRPGLPRHEQYF.

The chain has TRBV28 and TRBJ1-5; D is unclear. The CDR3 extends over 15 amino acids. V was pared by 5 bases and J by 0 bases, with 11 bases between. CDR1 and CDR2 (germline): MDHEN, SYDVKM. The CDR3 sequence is CASSPDTYSNQPQHF. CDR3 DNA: TGTGCCAGCAGTCCCGACACCTATAGCAATCAGCCCCAGCATTTT.

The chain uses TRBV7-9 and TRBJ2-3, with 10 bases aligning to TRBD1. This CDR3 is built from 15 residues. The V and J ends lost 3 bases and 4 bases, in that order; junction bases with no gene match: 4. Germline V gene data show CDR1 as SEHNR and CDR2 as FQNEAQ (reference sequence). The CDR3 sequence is CASSFRGTGADTQYF. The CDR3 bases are TGTGCCAGCAGCTTTCGTGGGACAGGGGCAGATACGCAGTATTTT.

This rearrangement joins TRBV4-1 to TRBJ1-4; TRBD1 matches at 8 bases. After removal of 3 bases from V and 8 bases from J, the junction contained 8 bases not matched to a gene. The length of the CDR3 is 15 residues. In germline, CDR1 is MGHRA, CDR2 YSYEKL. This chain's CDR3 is CASSHPRGREEKLFF. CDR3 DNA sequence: TGCGCCAGCAGCCACCCCAGGGGGCGCGAAGAAAAACTGTTTTTT.

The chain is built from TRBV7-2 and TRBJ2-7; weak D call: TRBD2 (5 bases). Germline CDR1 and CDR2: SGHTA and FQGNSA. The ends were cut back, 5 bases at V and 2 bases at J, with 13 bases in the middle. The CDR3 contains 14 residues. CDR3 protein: CASSAYDGTYEQYF. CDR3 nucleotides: TGTGCCAGCAGCGCGTACGACGGGACCTACGAGCAGTACTTC.

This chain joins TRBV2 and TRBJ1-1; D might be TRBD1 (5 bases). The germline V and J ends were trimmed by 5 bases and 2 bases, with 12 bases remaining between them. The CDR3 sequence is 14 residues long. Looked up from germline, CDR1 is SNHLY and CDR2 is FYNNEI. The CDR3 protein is CASSLTVPNTEAFF. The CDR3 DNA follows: TGTGCCAGCAGTTTGACAGTACCTAACACTGAAGCTTTCTTT. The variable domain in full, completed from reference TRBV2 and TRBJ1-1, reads EPEVTQTPSHQVTQMGQEVILRCVPISNHLYFYWYRQILGQKVEFLVSFYNNEISEKSEIFDDQFSVERPDGSNFTLKIRSTKLEDSAMYFCASSLTVPNTEAFFGQGTRLTVV.